The 8 T cell receptor beta chains given below trace back to one sample, sequenced in a study of blood T cell repertoires in COVID-19. Sequencing used immunoSEQ multiplex PCR; TCRdb keeps in-frame clones, though not all of them. Counted here are a few hundred thousand clones, approximately 88% occurring once; the ten biggest clones make up approximately 6.6%. The sample was peripheral blood. The receptors here all came from a young woman who had recovered from COVID-19.

The rearrangement uses TRBV15 and TRBJ2-1, with TRBD2 as a possible D gene (6 bases). Trimming stripped 2 bases from V and 8 bases from J, with 19 bases between. The germline V gene encodes CDR1 LNHNV and CDR2 YYDKDF (reference sequence). The CDR3 loop spans 16 amino acids. CDR3 residues: CATSRPTPSTGDEQFF. Here the CDR3 DNA reads TGTGCCACCAGCAGACCCACCCCTAGCACGGGAGATGAGCAGTTCTTC.

The chain recombines TRBV20-1 with TRBJ1-2; D is unclear. Trimming removed 6 bases from V and 7 bases from J, with 9 bases in between. This CDR3 is 10 amino acids long. Germline CDR1 reads DFQATT; CDR2 reads SNEGSKA (reference sequence). The DNA of the CDR3 is TGCAGTGCGGTGGACTTTGGCTACACCTTC. This codes for CSAVDFGYTF.

This chain links TRBV6-2 or TRBV6-3 with TRBJ2-7, with D maybe TRBD1 (6 bases). V was pared by 6 bases and J by 2 bases, with 17 bases between. Germline values: CDR1 MNHEY, CDR2 SVGEGT. This CDR3 has 15 amino acids. The CDR3, as DNA: TGTGCCAGCAGCCAAGATCCGGGACATACCTACGAGCAGTACTTC. Encoded protein: CASSQDPGHTYEQYF.

This chain links TRBV5-3 with TRBJ1-4; D is possibly TRBD1 (6 bases). TRBV5-3 carries the ORF label, with uncertain function. Trimming removed 6 bases from V and 0 bases from J, with 18 bases in between. CDR3 size: 17 residues. This chain's CDR3 is CARNRPRTVATNEKLFF. CDR3 nucleotides: TGTGCCAGAAATCGGCCTCGGACAGTTGCAACTAATGAAAAACTGTTTTTT.

The CDR3 loop reads CASSVGHLNTEAFF. The CDR3 nucleotides read TGTGCCAGTAGTGTAGGACACCTGAACACTGAAGCTTTCTTT. This chain uses TRBV19 with TRBJ1-1, with D tentatively TRBD1 (5 bases). Germline lookup yields CDR1 LNHDA and CDR2 SQIVND (reference sequence). The CDR3 totals 14 residues. Trimming cost V 5 bases and J 0 bases, with 10 bases left between them.

V gene TRBV10-1 combines with J gene TRBJ1-2, with 7 bases fitting TRBD1. CDR1 WNHNN and CDR2 SYGVQD come from the germline V gene (reference sequence). V lost 4 bases and J lost 0; bases outside the gene matches: 11. There are 17 residues in the CDR3. CDR3 sequence: CASSGGGESRANYGYTF. The CDR3, as DNA: TGCGCCAGCAGTGGAGGGGGCGAGTCCCGAGCTAACTATGGCTACACCTTC.

The J gene is TRBJ2-3, the V gene TRBV5-1; 9 nucleotides match TRBD2. This CDR3 region has 16 residues. The germline V gene has CDR1 SGHRS and CDR2 YFSETQ. Trimming took 0 bases from V and 2 from J; bases not matched to a gene: 4. The CDR3 nucleotides are TGCGCCAGCAGCTTGGTGGCGGGGGGGGTCACAGATACGCAGTATTTT. Translating it yields CASSLVAGGVTDTQYF.

The chain is built from TRBV3-1 (or the pseudogene TRBV3-2) and TRBJ1-2; 11 nucleotides line up with TRBD1. The CDR3 is 15 residues long. J lost 4 bases, V lost 4 bases, and 5 bases had no gene match. CDR1 and CDR2 (germline): LGHDT, YNNKEL (reference sequence). This CDR3 is CASSLRDRGSYGYTF. The CDR3 bases are TGTGCCAGCAGCCTCCGGGACAGGGGGTCCTATGGCTACACCTTC.